Shown below are 28 T cell receptor beta chains from a single sample sequenced in a study of CD8 T cells in ankylosing spondylitis (dated by TCRdb to 2016 to 2017). Results and caveats for the whole study, not just this receptor: Blood from ankylosing spondylitis patients appeared to be characterized by a TCR beta motif made up of several highly homologous amino acid variants.

Library prep was done by 5' RACE. Sequenced using an Illumina HiSeq 2500. In-frame beta chains were kept once TCRdb had trimmed the public reads at Q25 with fastp and called clones with MiXCR. Entries that share a CDR3 protein sequence are merged under the most common genes and DNA. This sample lists 400,000 to 450,000 distinct CDR3 sequences; roughly 15% were detected once. Just over 1% of the sample comes from the top ten. The antigens these receptors bind are not known. Sequenced: blood, either unsorted or a sorted T cell fraction (not recorded which). The receptors stem from a male donor with ankylosing spondylitis.

The chain is built from TRBV20-1 and TRBJ1-5; D is undetermined. Trimming stripped 6 bases from V and 3 bases from J, with 12 bases between. CDR3 length: 13 residues. Germline lookup yields CDR1 DFQATT and CDR2 SNEGSKA (reference sequence). Here the CDR3 reads CSAADLPNQPQHF. CDR3 nucleotides: TGCAGTGCAGCGGACCTACCCAATCAGCCCCAGCATTTT.

This chain uses TRBV21-1 with TRBJ2-1; the D segment call TRBD2 is taken from the table without a DNA check. TRBV21-1 is deemed a pseudogene. This CDR3 is 13 amino acids long. The CDR3 sequence is CANLAGGPNEQFF. DNA for the CDR3: TGTGCCAACCTAGCGGGAGGGCCGAATGAGCAGTTCTTC.

The chain combines TRBV7-9 with TRBJ2-2, with D perhaps matching TRBD1 (6 bases). The CDR3 covers 15 residues. The germline V gene has CDR1 SEHNR and CDR2 FQNEAQ (reference sequence). Trimming took off 5 bases at V and 1 base at J, with 11 bases between the two ends. The CDR3 spells CASSPTQGNTGELFF. In DNA form, the CDR3 reads TGTGCCAGCAGCCCGACACAGGGGAACACCGGGGAGCTGTTTTTT.

The chain has TRBV3-1 and TRBJ2-5; D possibly corresponds to TRBD2 (5 bases). With 1 base removed from V and 4 bases from J, the gap between germline ends came to 10 bases. Per germline, CDR1 LGHDT and CDR2 YNNKEL (reference sequence). The CDR3 is made up of 14 amino acids. CDR3 amino acids: CASSQVVRGETQYF. The CDR3 coding sequence is TGTGCCAGCAGCCAAGTTGTCCGGGGAGAGACCCAGTACTTC.

The chain recombines TRBV5-1 with TRBJ2-3; possibly TRBD2 for D (6 bases). The CDR3 runs 14 residues. The V end was cut by 10 bases, the J end by 2 bases, with 17 bases between. The germline gives CDR1 SGHRS, CDR2 YFSETQ. CDR3 residues: CASGGGRTTDTQYF. CDR3 sequence (DNA): TGCGCCTCCGGTGGGGGGAGAACCACAGATACGCAGTATTTT.

The rearrangement uses TRBV5-1 and TRBJ2-1; D perhaps matches TRBD2 (5 bases). This CDR3 is 17 amino acids long. V was clipped by 5 bases and J by 9 bases, with 27 bases between them. CDR1 and CDR2 (germline): SGHRS, YFSETQ. CDR3 in amino acids: CASRIFLKDGEWGEQFF. Here the CDR3 DNA reads TGCGCCAGCAGGATTTTTCTTAAGGACGGGGAGTGGGGTGAGCAGTTCTTC.

The chain recombines TRBV12-3 or TRBV12-4 with TRBJ1-2, with D perhaps matching TRBD1 (6 bases). The ends were cut back, 3 bases at V and 8 bases at J, with 13 bases in the middle. The CDR3 has 13 amino acids. The DNA of the CDR3 is TGTGCCAGCAGTTTTGACAGGCAAGACGGCTACACCTTC. Its protein is CASSFDRQDGYTF.

V usage is TRBV2 and J usage is TRBJ2-7; 11 bases match TRBD2. The CDR3 contains 14 residues. Germline V gene data show CDR1 as SNHLY and CDR2 as FYNNEI. V was pared by 10 bases and J by 2 bases, with 7 bases of the junction left unmatched. The CDR3 DNA is TGTGCCATCCTGACTAGCGGGACGACCTACGAGCAGTACTTC. Translation: CAILTSGTTYEQYF.

This clonotype has only a few counts. The rearrangement uses TRBV4-3 and TRBJ1-1, with D possibly matching TRBD1 (5 bases). Germline V gene sequence: CDR1 LGHNA, CDR2 YSLEER. This CDR3 is 15 amino acids long. Deletions cut 0 bases from V and 3 bases from J, with 11 bases between. This CDR3 is CASSQDGKGDTEAFF. The CDR3, as DNA: TGCGCCAGCAGCCAAGATGGTAAAGGGGACACTGAAGCTTTCTTT.

This clonotype came up a few times. The chain carries TRBV5-1 and TRBJ1-6; possibly TRBD1 for D (5 bases). This CDR3 is built from 14 residues. V dropped 5 bases and J dropped 6 bases, with 12 bases sitting between them. Germline CDR1 and CDR2: SGHRS and YFSETQ. The CDR3 is CASRKGPSNSPLHF. As DNA, the CDR3 is TGCGCCAGCAGGAAGGGACCGAGTAATTCACCCCTCCACTTT. Based on the CDR3 plus reference TRBV5-1 and TRBJ1-6, the full variable domain is KAGVTQTPRYLIKTRGQQVTLSCSPISGHRSVSWYQQTPGQGLQFLFEYFSETQRNKGNFPGRFSGRQFSNSRSEMNVSTLELGDSALYLCASRKGPSNSPLHFGNGTRLTVT.

CDR3 residues: CASSLALSRQAANYGYTF. As DNA, the CDR3 is TGCGCCAGCAGCTTGGCCCTGAGTAGACAGGCCGCTAACTATGGCTACACCTTC. This sequence joins TRBV5-1 and TRBJ1-2; a weak D match, TRBD1 (6 bases). Trimming shortened V by 0 bases and J by 0 bases, and 18 bases separated the two germline ends. The CDR3 length is 18 residues. CDR1 is SGHRS and CDR2 is YFSETQ in the germline V gene.

The rearrangement links TRBV7-3 to TRBJ2-1, with D perhaps TRBD2 (5 bases). The CDR3 consists of 13 residues. The V end lost 5 bases, the J end lost 4 bases, and 9 bases lay between the germline ends. The germline V gene has CDR1 SGHTA and CDR2 FQGTGA. The CDR3 coding sequence is TGTGCCAGCAGCGTGGACTCTTACAATGAGCAGTTCTTC. Its protein product is CASSVDSYNEQFF.

This clonotype was observed a few times. The chain has TRBV12-3 or TRBV12-4 and TRBJ2-7; possibly TRBD2 for D (6 bases). The CDR3 has 15 residues. The ends were cut back, 2 bases at V and 3 bases at J, with 14 bases in the middle. CDR3 in DNA: TGTGCCAGCAGTTTATCGAGGCTGGGAGGCTACGAGCAGTACTTC. Protein sequence: CASSLSRLGGYEQYF.

In its sample, this clonotype was seen a few times. This chain links TRBV12-3 or TRBV12-4 with TRBJ1-5; D ambiguous. V lost 6 bases and J 7 bases, leaving 10 bases between the germline ends. The CDR3 is 12 amino acids. The CDR3 is CASSLGQQPQHF. CDR3 in DNA: TGTGCCAGCAGCCTAGGGCAACAGCCCCAGCATTTT.

This clonotype was seen more than once but under ten times. The chain joins TRBV5-1 to TRBJ2-2, with 12 bases fitting TRBD2. The CDR3 totals 18 residues. The J segment lost 3 bases and the V segment lost 2 bases, leaving 8 bases of the junction unmatched. CDR1 SGHRS and CDR2 YFSETQ come from the germline V gene. CDR3 sequence reads: CASSFRTSGTPYTGELFF. CDR3 nucleotides: TGCGCCAGCAGCTTTAGGACTAGCGGGACACCTTACACCGGGGAGCTGTTTTTT. Filled out from reference TRBV5-1 and TRBJ2-2, the complete variable domain reads KAGVTQTPRYLIKTRGQQVTLSCSPISGHRSVSWYQQTPGQGLQFLFEYFSETQRNKGNFPGRFSGRQFSNSRSEMNVSTLELGDSALYLCASSFRTSGTPYTGELFFGEGSRLTVL.

This clonotype has more than one count but fewer than ten. The V and J genes are TRBV5-6 and TRBJ2-3; TRBD2 might be the D (5 bases). CDR3 length: 15 residues. CDR1 is SGHDT and CDR2 is YYEEEE in the germline V gene. V was trimmed by 3 bases and J by 6 bases, leaving 17 bases between them. The CDR3 nucleotides read TGTGCCAGCAGCTCGGTCGGGGATTTAGCGGATACGCAGTATTTT. This encodes CASSSVGDLADTQYF.

This clonotype occurred once. The genes are TRBV7-3 and TRBJ2-6; TRBD1 might be the D (6 bases). The CDR3 spans 15 residues. Germline CDR1 SGHTA, CDR2 FQGTGA. The germline V and J ends were trimmed by 6 bases and 1 base, with 10 bases remaining between them. In nucleotides, the CDR3 is TGTGCCAGCAGAACACAGGGTTCTGGGGCCAACGTCCTGACTTTC. Translated: CASRTQGSGANVLTF. Filled out from reference TRBV7-3 and TRBJ2-6, the complete variable domain reads GAGVSQTPSNKVTEKGKYVELRCDPISGHTALYWYRQSLGQGPEFLIYFQGTGAADDSGLPNDRFFAVRPEGSVSTLKIQRTERGDSAVYLCASRTQGSGANVLTFGAGSRLTVL.

This clonotype has more than one count but fewer than ten. This chain links TRBV9 with TRBJ2-7; 7 bases match TRBD1. This CDR3 has 15 residues. With 0 bases clipped from V and 3 bases from J, the junction kept 6 bases outside the gene matches. Germline CDR1 and CDR2: SGDLS and YYNGEE. The CDR3 sequence: CASSVGRGRLYEQYF. The CDR3 region has the DNA TGTGCCAGCAGCGTAGGCAGGGGGAGACTCTACGAGCAGTACTTC.

At least ten counts were recorded for this clonotype. The V call is TRBV18, the J call TRBJ1-2; D not certain. CDR1 and CDR2 (germline): KGHSH, LQKENI. Trimming pared 6 bases from V and 6 bases from J, leaving 11 bases between. This CDR3 is 12 amino acids long. For the CDR3, the DNA is TGTGCCAGCTCCCTGGACGGAAATGGCTACACCTTC. The encoded protein is CASSLDGNGYTF.

The chain carries TRBV7-8 and TRBJ1-5; 9 bases align to TRBD1. From germline, CDR1 is SGHVS and CDR2 FQNEAQ. This CDR3 has 17 amino acids. Trimming took 5 bases from V and 3 from J; bases not matched to a gene: 11. The CDR3 loop reads CASSPRVDRGDNQPQHF. CDR3 nucleotides: TGTGCCAGCAGCCCCCGAGTGGACAGGGGTGACAATCAGCCCCAGCATTTT.

The gene calls are TRBV5-1 and TRBJ2-3, with TRBD2 matching 9 bases. The V and J ends lost 4 bases and 4 bases, in that order; junction bases with no gene match: 10. There are 16 residues in the CDR3. The V gene's germline CDR1 is SGHRS and CDR2 YFSETQ. The CDR3 coding sequence is TGCGCCAGCAGCGCCAAGCCTAGCGGGGCCTCAGATACGCAGTATTTT. Translation: CASSAKPSGASDTQYF. The variable domain in full, with the rest retrieved from reference TRBV5-1 and TRBJ2-3, is KAGVTQTPRYLIKTRGQQVTLSCSPISGHRSVSWYQQTPGQGLQFLFEYFSETQRNKGNFPGRFSGRQFSNSRSEMNVSTLELGDSALYLCASSAKPSGASDTQYFGPGTRLTVL.

The DNA of the CDR3 is TGCGCCAGCAGCATCCTGACCCCAGGGGAGCAGTACTTC. This gives the protein CASSILTPGEQYF. The rearrangement joins TRBV5-1 to TRBJ2-7, with a possible D match to TRBD1 (5 bases). The CDR3 loop spans 13 amino acids. V lost 4 bases and J 7 bases, leaving 15 bases between the germline ends. Germline CDR1 and CDR2: SGHRS and YFSETQ.

V usage is TRBV28 and J usage is TRBJ2-5, with D maybe TRBD1 (5 bases). The germline gives CDR1 MDHEN, CDR2 SYDVKM. V gave up 1 base and J gave up 5 bases, with 17 bases separating them. The CDR3 sequence is 16 residues long. CDR3 coding DNA: TGTGCCAGCAGTTTATTCTTCCAGGGTTGGAAGGAGACCCAGTACTTC. Its protein product is CASSLFFQGWKETQYF.

The chain employs TRBV21-1 and TRBJ2-4. TRBV21-1 corresponds to a pseudogene. The CDR3 length is 12 residues. The CDR3 protein is CASQTSKNIQYF. The CDR3 region has the DNA TGTGCCAGCCAAACCTCCAAAAACATTCAGTACTTC.

In this sample, this clonotype turned up a few times. The V gene is TRBV12-3 or TRBV12-4, the J gene TRBJ2-7; D is possibly TRBD1 (6 bases). Trimming took off 5 bases at V and 0 bases at J, with 14 bases between the two ends. This CDR3 is 15 amino acids long. The CDR3 protein is CASSMTGSVSYEQYF. For the CDR3, the DNA is TGTGCCAGCAGTATGACAGGTTCCGTCTCCTACGAGCAGTACTTC.

This clonotype was seen more than once but under ten times. V is TRBV7-6 and J is TRBJ2-7; 7 nucleotides match TRBD1. The V gene's germline CDR1 is SGHVS and CDR2 FNYEAQ. The CDR3 consists of 14 residues. V lost 6 bases, J lost 2 bases, and 7 bases stayed unmatched. DNA for the CDR3: TGTGCCAGCAGTCCAACAGGGGACACCTACGAGCAGTACTTC. As protein: CASSPTGDTYEQYF.

Only a few counts were recorded for this clonotype. This chain uses TRBV12-3 or TRBV12-4 with TRBJ1-2; TRBD1 is a possible D gene (5 bases). This CDR3 has 12 residues. Trimming removed 7 bases at V and 6 bases at J, with 12 bases between. CDR3 protein: CASKAGQDGYTF. The CDR3, as DNA: TGTGCCAGCAAGGCGGGGCAGGATGGCTACACCTTC.

The chain employs TRBV5-1 and TRBJ1-5; the match to TRBD1 covers 10 bases. V trimming: 4 bases; J trimming: 1 base; junction bases outside the gene matches: 23. Looked up from germline, CDR1 is SGHRS and CDR2 is YFSETQ. The CDR3 is 22 residues long. The CDR3: CASSQLHSGGTGEMGSNQPQHF. In DNA, the CDR3 is TGCGCCAGCAGCCAACTTCATAGCGGAGGGACAGGGGAGATGGGGAGCAATCAGCCCCAGCATTTT.